This record covers a single TCR beta chain. Its antigen is undetermined. The sample originates from a study of shared clonotypes between healthy human individuals. Study results and limitations: The low donor count limited represented genetic and exposure-history diversity.

Terminally differentiated effector memory CD45RA+ cells were excluded from the naive CD8 cells, which were CD45RO-negative and positively selected for CCR7. From germline, CDR1 is SQVTM and CDR2 ANQGSEA. Trimming cost V 4 bases and J 7 bases, with 7 bases left between them. CDR3 length: 10 residues. An approximately 200 ng quantity of DNA, 25,000 to 30,000 T cell genomes, went into the sorted-subset replicate PCRs. Per the original methods: There were no quality scores in the junction-only immunoSEQ sequences, so filtering differed. Measured with immunoSEQ multiplex PCR; TCRdb has only the in-frame clones, and not every one. For V, J and clone size, that table is used; D and trimming come from the DNA. Here the sample spans more than 550,000 clones, around 90% being singletons.

Sequenced material: naive CD8+ T cells sorted from blood. The chain employs TRBV29-1 and TRBJ1-1; D may be TRBD1 (5 bases). This TCR was recovered from a man aged 25-40 years in good health. This CDR3 reads CSVGGIEAFF. Here the CDR3 DNA reads TGCAGCGTTGGGGGGATTGAAGCTTTCTTT.